Below, 16 T cell receptor beta chains from the same sample are listed, as sequenced in a study of graft-versus-host responses after intestinal transplantation. Some clones are missing from TCRdb's copy, which holds only in-frame ones; the method was immunoSEQ multiplex PCR. The sample carries around 110,000 clones, about 87% recorded once. Antigen specificity for these receptors is unknown. The specimen was unstimulated CD4+ T cells sorted from spleen or lymph node cells, collected before transplant. The origin of the receptors is a human donor who was the organ donor for an intestinal transplant.

The table lists this clone with a count of one. The chain links TRBV7-3 to TRBJ2-3; D is perhaps TRBD1 (5 bases). CDR1 and CDR2 (germline): SGHTA, FQGTGA. The CDR3 covers 13 residues. V gave up 5 bases and J gave up 7 bases, with 13 bases separating them. CDR3 sequence reads: CASSTRTLNTQYF. The CDR3, as DNA: TGTGCCAGCAGCACACGGACATTAAATACGCAGTATTTT.

V gene TRBV10-3 combines with J gene TRBJ2-1, with no clear D. Trimming took off 0 bases at V and 12 bases at J, with 21 bases between the two ends. This CDR3 has 16 amino acids. Germline V gene lookup returns CDR1 ENHRY and CDR2 SYGVKD. CDR3 sequence reads: CAISESMVGTQLWQFF. Here the CDR3 DNA reads TGTGCCATCAGTGAGTCGATGGTGGGTACTCAGTTATGGCAGTTCTTC.

The V and J genes are TRBV6-5 and TRBJ2-1; D gene unclear. The CDR3 runs to 14 residues. CDR1 is MNHEY and CDR2 is SVGAGI in the germline V gene. The V and J ends lost 0 bases and 3 bases respectively, with 6 bases between them. The CDR3 coding sequence is TGTGCCAGCAGTTACTCGCGAATCTACAATGAGCAGTTCTTC. Its protein product is CASSYSRIYNEQFF.

The genes are TRBV13 and TRBJ2-1; a possible D gene is TRBD1 (7 bases). This CDR3 has 17 residues. V lost 1 base, J lost 7 bases, and 20 bases lay in between. The germline V gene encodes CDR1 PRHDT and CDR2 FYEKMQ (reference sequence). The CDR3 DNA follows: TGTGCCAGCAGCTTAGCAGGGGGGTGGGCAGGGGAAAATGAGCAGTTCTTC. The encoded protein is CASSLAGGWAGENEQFF.

V is TRBV5-5 and J is TRBJ1-4; D not certain. Germline V gene data show CDR1 as SGHKS and CDR2 as YYEKEE (reference sequence). Trimming took 4 bases from V and 8 from J, leaving 18 bases between them. This CDR3 has 15 amino acids. The CDR3 spells CASSGGGTGNEKLFF. The CDR3 DNA sequence: TGTGCCAGCAGCGGTGGCGGTACGGGGAACGAAAAACTGTTTTTT.

The rearrangement uses TRBV7-2 and TRBJ1-3; possible D gene TRBD1, 5 bases. Trimming stripped 5 bases from V and 5 bases from J, with 10 bases between. Per germline, CDR1 SGHTA and CDR2 FQGNSA. The CDR3 is 13 residues long. CDR3 protein: CASSATGRNTIYF. The CDR3 DNA reads TGTGCCAGCAGCGCAACAGGCCGAAACACCATATATTTT.

The gene calls are TRBV7-3 and TRBJ1-2; D call uncertain. Germline V gene sequence: CDR1 SGHTA, CDR2 FQGTGA. V lost 5 bases and J 4 bases, leaving 8 bases between the germline ends. The CDR3 runs to 12 residues. This CDR3 reads CASSSGSYGYTF. DNA of the CDR3: TGTGCCAGCAGCAGCGGGAGCTATGGCTACACCTTC.

The CDR3, as DNA: TGTGCCAGCAGCCGCGGACAGACCACTGAAGCTTTCTTT. It codes for CASSRGQTTEAFF. The chain has TRBV14 and TRBJ1-1, with D possibly matching TRBD1 (6 bases). This CDR3 has 13 residues. The V gene lost 4 bases and the J gene lost 4 bases, with 10 bases spanning the gap. CDR1 and CDR2 (germline): SGHDN, FVKESK.

This clone was recorded only once. DNA of the CDR3: TGCGCCAGCAGCGCCGGGAGCTCCTACAATGAGCAGTTCTTC. Protein product: CASSAGSSYNEQFF. The chain joins TRBV5-1 to TRBJ2-1; possibly TRBD2 for D (6 bases). The CDR3 runs 14 residues. CDR1 SGHRS and CDR2 YFSETQ come from the germline V gene. Trimming shortened V by 4 bases and J by 0 bases, and 8 bases separated the two germline ends.

DNA of the CDR3: TGTGCCAGTAGGGGCAGAAACTATGGCTACACCTTC. It yields the protein CASRGRNYGYTF. J is TRBJ1-2 and V is TRBV19; D is unclear. Germline CDR1 and CDR2: LNHDA and SQIVND (reference sequence). This CDR3 spans 12 amino acids. Between the trimmed V and J ends, which lost 6 bases and 2 bases, there was a span of 7 bases.

CDR3 in DNA: TGTGCCAGCAGCCAGGACACAGGGGCAGGGGAGCAGTACTTC. This codes for CASSQDTGAGEQYF. The genes are TRBV4-2 and TRBJ2-7, with 7 bases that match TRBD1. With V trimmed by 3 bases and J by 7 bases, 9 bases remained unmatched. The CDR3 extends over 14 amino acids. In germline, CDR1 is LGHNA, CDR2 YNFKEQ.

The chain links TRBV10-1 to TRBJ2-1; TRBD1 matches at 11 bases. Germline CDR1 reads WNHNN; CDR2 reads SYGVQD (reference sequence). Unmatched junction bases numbered 6, after V lost 6 bases and J lost 5 bases. The CDR3 is made up of 15 amino acids. The CDR3 DNA is TGCGCCAGCAGCGCTCGGGACAGGGGGAACAATGAGCAGTTCTTC. As protein: CASSARDRGNNEQFF.

J is TRBJ2-2 and V is TRBV7-6; 7 bases are a match to TRBD1. The CDR3 spans 14 residues. V dropped 4 bases and J dropped 6; count of bases not matched to a gene: 5. Germline CDR1 and CDR2: SGHVS and FNYEAQ. DNA for the CDR3: TGTGCCAGCAGCTCGGACAGGTTTGCCGGGGAGCTGTTTTTT. Translation: CASSSDRFAGELFF. The full variable domain, in which reference TRBV7-6 and TRBJ2-2 provide the parts outside the CDR3, is GAGVSQSPRYKVTKRGQDVALRCDPISGHVSLYWYRQALGQGPEFLTYFNYEAQQDKSGLPNDRFSAERPEGSISTLTIQRTEQRDSAMYRCASSSDRFAGELFFGEGSRLTVL.

The chain is built from TRBV6-1 and TRBJ1-1, with D uncertain. CDR1 is MNHNS, CDR2 SASEGT, per germline. Trimming pared 7 bases from V and 6 bases from J, leaving 18 bases between. The CDR3 loop spans 14 amino acids. The chain's CDR3 is CASTPRELVAEAFF. CDR3 bases: TGTGCCAGCACCCCTCGCGAACTGGTGGCTGAAGCTTTCTTT.

The J gene is TRBJ2-1, the V gene TRBV11-2; D not certain. Between the trimmed V and J ends, which lost 6 bases and 3 bases, there was a span of 18 bases. The CDR3 is 16 residues long. Germline CDR1 SGHAT, CDR2 FQNNGV. The CDR3 region is CASSFASGAYYNEQFF. CDR3 DNA sequence: TGTGCCAGCAGTTTCGCATCTGGCGCTTACTACAATGAGCAGTTCTTC.

This sequence joins TRBV27 and TRBJ1-2; D perhaps matches TRBD1 (5 bases). In germline, CDR1 is MNHEY, CDR2 SMNVEV (reference sequence). The CDR3 is 14 amino acids. V was pared by 4 bases and J by 2 bases, with 11 bases between. CDR3 residues: CASSWRGPNYGYTF. As DNA, the CDR3 is TGTGCCAGCAGTTGGCGGGGACCCAACTATGGCTACACCTTC.